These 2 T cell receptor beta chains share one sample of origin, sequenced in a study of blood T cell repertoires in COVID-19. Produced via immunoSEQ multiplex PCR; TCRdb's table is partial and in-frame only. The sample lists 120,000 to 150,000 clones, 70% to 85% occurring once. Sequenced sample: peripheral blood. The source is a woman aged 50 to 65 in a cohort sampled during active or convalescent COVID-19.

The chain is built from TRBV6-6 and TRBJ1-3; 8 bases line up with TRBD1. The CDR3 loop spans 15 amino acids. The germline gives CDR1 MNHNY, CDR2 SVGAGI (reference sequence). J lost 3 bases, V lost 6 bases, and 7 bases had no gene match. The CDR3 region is CASSLQGAGGNTIYF. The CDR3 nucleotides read TGTGCCAGCAGCCTCCAGGGGGCTGGTGGAAACACCATATATTTT.

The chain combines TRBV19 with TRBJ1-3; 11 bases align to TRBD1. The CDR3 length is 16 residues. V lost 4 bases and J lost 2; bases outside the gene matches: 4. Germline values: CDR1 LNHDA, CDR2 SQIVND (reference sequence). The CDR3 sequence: CASSSGQGAPGNTIYF. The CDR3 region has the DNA TGTGCCAGTAGTAGCGGACAGGGGGCCCCTGGAAACACCATATATTTT.